A selection of T cell receptor beta chains follows, all from one sample in a study of T cell changes during pregnancy in multiple sclerosis. Here immunoSEQ multiplex PCR was the method, and the copy in TCRdb shows in-frame clones only, minus some. The sample shows 60,000 to 75,000 clones, around 92% of them seen only once. The source material was peripheral blood, sampled in the second trimester of pregnancy. The receptor set was obtained from a female donor in good health, enrolled as a control in a pregnancy study. Each CDR3 is given with its conserved first and last residue. Fields, in order: CDR3 length, J gene, clone size, V gene, D gene, CDR3 DNA, CDR3 protein. A D gene is named only where the DNA matches it firmly. Part of the rows lack a size; the others show once, few, many or a class for expanded clones.

>14|TRBJ2-3|NA|TRBV30|NA
TGTGCCTGGAGTGTTGGCGGGTCAACAGATACGCAGTATTTT
CAWSVGGSTDTQYF
>14|TRBJ2-1|NA|TRBV7-2|NA
TGTGCCAGCAATCCGGGATCCCCGTCTAATGAGCAGTTCTTC
CASNPGSPSNEQFF
>12|TRBJ2-7|medium-sized|TRBV7-9|TRBD2
TGTGCCAGCATTGGGGGGGACTACGAGCAGTACTTC
CASIGGDYEQYF
>15|TRBJ2-3|once|TRBV5-1|TRBD2
TGCGCCAGCAGCTCGGGACTAGCGGTGACAGATACGCAGTATTTT
CASSSGLAVTDTQYF
>16|TRBJ2-7|NA|TRBV7-2|NA
TGTGCCAGCAGCTTTGGAGTGGGGGGAGGCGGCTACGAGCAGTACTTC
CASSFGVGGGGYEQYF
>14|TRBJ1-5|NA|TRBV4-3|NA
TGCGCCAGCAGCCAAGAAGGAGTCAATCAGCCCCAGCATTTT
CASSQEGVNQPQHF
>13|TRBJ1-1|NA|TRBV6-5|NA
TGTGCCAGCAGTTTACAGGGCGGTGCTGAAGCTTTCTTT
CASSLQGGAEAFF
>13|TRBJ1-2|once|TRBV6-4|NA
TGTGCCAGCAGTGACCAGGGTTTTGGGGGCTACACCTTC
CASSDQGFGGYTF
>19|TRBJ2-1|once|TRBV4-3|TRBD2
TGCGCCAGCAGCCAAGCTTGGGGACTGGCGGGAGGATTTAACAATGAGCAGTTCTTC
CASSQAWGLAGGFNNEQFF
>14|TRBJ2-2|NA|TRBV27|TRBD2
TGTGCCAGCAGCGCCGGGACTAGCGGCCGGGAGCTGTTTTTT
CASSAGTSGRELFF
>14|TRBJ2-2|NA|TRBV2|TRBD1
TGTGCCAGCAGTGAGGGACAGGCTACCGGGGAGCTGTTTTTT
CASSEGQATGELFF
>16|TRBJ2-2|once|TRBV7-8|TRBD2
TGTGCCAGCAGCGGACCCGGACTAGTTGACACCGGGGAGCTGTTTTTT
CASSGPGLVDTGELFF
>17|TRBJ2-2|once|TRBV9|TRBD2
TGTGCCAGCAGCGCACCTAGCGGGATCGGCGACACCGGGGAGCTGTTTTTT
CASSAPSGIGDTGELFF
>15|TRBJ2-7|NA|TRBV7-2|NA
TGTGCCAGCAGCTTAGTGGGACTCTCATCGAACGAGCAGTACTTC
CASSLVGLSSNEQYF
>15|TRBJ2-5|NA|TRBV6-5|NA
TGTGCCAGCAGTTATAAAACTAGTCGAATAGAGACCCAGTACTTC
CASSYKTSRIETQYF
>18|TRBJ1-6|NA|TRBV27|NA
TGTGCCAGCAGTTCTCTTGGGGCAGGGGCTCGCTATAATTCACCCCTCCACTTT
CASSSLGAGARYNSPLHF
>14|TRBJ2-2|NA|TRBV30|NA
TGTGCCTGGAGGGCGTGGGGCAACACCGGGGAGCTGTTTTTT
CAWRAWGNTGELFF
>10|TRBJ1-1|once|TRBV7-9|NA
TGTGCCAGCAGCCCTAGGGGGACTTTCTTT
CASSPRGTFF
>13|TRBJ2-2|NA|TRBV2|NA
TGTGCCAGCAGTGAAGCAATGGGCAGTCGGCTGTTTTTT
CASSEAMGSRLFF
>15|TRBJ1-5|NA|TRBV2|TRBD1
TGTGCCAGCAGTCCACAGGGGTGGGGAAATCAGCCCCAGCATTTT
CASSPQGWGNQPQHF
>17|TRBJ2-1|NA|TRBV28|TRBD2
TGTGCCAGCAGTTTATGGGCTAGCGGGGGAGGCTACAATGAGCAGTTCTTC
CASSLWASGGGYNEQFF
>15|TRBJ2-7|NA|TRBV6-1|NA
TGTGCCAGCGGCGAAGGGGGGGGAGGGCCCCACGAGCAGTACTTC
CASGEGGGGPHEQYF
>15|TRBJ2-1|NA|TRBV19|TRBD2
TGTGCCAGTAGTACAGGGACTAGAGCCTACAATGAGCAGTTCTTC
CASSTGTRAYNEQFF
>14|TRBJ2-1|NA|TRBV13|TRBD2
TGTGCCAGCAGCCCCAACAGCGGGAGGAGTGAGCAGTTCTTC
CASSPNSGRSEQFF
>12|TRBJ2-4|NA|TRBV2|TRBD1
TGTGCCAGCAGGACAGGGTCAAACATTCAGTACTTC
CASRTGSNIQYF
>16|TRBJ2-3|NA|TRBV5-1|NA
TGCGCCAGCAGCAAGACTAGATCTACCCGCACAGATACGCAGTATTTT
CASSKTRSTRTDTQYF
>15|TRBJ1-4|NA|TRBV4-3|NA
TGCGCCAGCAGCCAAGCGAGGGCCTCTAATGAAAAACTGTTTTTT
CASSQARASNEKLFF
>19|TRBJ2-1|NA|TRBV4-2|TRBD2
TGTGCCAGCAGCCAAGATTTGATCGCTAGCGGGGGGTCATACAATGAGCAGTTCTTC
CASSQDLIASGGSYNEQFF
>15|TRBJ1-5|NA|TRBV27|NA
TGTGCCAGCAGTTTAGGGGGGGGCAGCAATCAGCCCCAGCATTTT
CASSLGGGSNQPQHF
>16|TRBJ2-7|NA|TRBV15|TRBD2
TGTGCCACCAGCAGAGATATGGGACTAGCGGGACGCGAGCAGTACTTC
CATSRDMGLAGREQYF
>15|TRBJ2-1|NA|TRBV9|NA
TGTGCCAGCAGGGCCGGGGCTAGCGAGTCCGGTGAGCAGTTCTTC
CASRAGASESGEQFF
>15|TRBJ2-1|NA|TRBV6-4|TRBD2
TGTGCCAGCAGTCGGGATACCACGGGGGGGAATGAGCAGTTCTTC
CASSRDTTGGNEQFF
>11|TRBJ1-1|NA|TRBV6-1|NA
TGTGCCAGCAGTCAGGACGGGAAGGCTTTCTTT
CASSQDGKAFF
>14|TRBJ1-5|once|TRBV7-9|TRBD1
TGTGCCAGCAGTTTTACAGGGGGCAATCAGCCCCAGCATTTT
CASSFTGGNQPQHF